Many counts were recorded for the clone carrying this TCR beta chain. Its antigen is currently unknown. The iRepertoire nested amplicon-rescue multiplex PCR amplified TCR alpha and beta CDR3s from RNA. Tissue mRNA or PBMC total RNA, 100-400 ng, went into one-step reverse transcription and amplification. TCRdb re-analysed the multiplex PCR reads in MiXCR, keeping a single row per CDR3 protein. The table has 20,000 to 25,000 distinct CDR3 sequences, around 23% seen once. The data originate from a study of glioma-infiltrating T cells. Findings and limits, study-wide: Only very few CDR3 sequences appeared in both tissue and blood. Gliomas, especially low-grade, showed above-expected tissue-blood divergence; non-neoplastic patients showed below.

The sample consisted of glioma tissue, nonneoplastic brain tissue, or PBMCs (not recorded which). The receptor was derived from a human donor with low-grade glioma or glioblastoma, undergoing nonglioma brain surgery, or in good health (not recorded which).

The CDR3 here is CSARAPGLAVNEQYF. The CDR3 nucleotides read TGCAGTGCTAGAGCCCCGGGACTAGCGGTTAACGAGCAGTACTTC. The chain employs TRBV20-1 and TRBJ2-7; TRBD2 agrees at 11 bases. The junction had 7 bases not matched to a gene; V was cut back by 1 base and J by 5 bases. The germline V gene encodes CDR1 DFQATT and CDR2 SNEGSKA (reference sequence). The CDR3 spans 15 residues.